The next 17 T cell receptor beta chains were all read from a single sample in a study of PD-1 blockade in classical Hodgkin lymphoma. Every single patient, without exception, relapsed after autologous stem cell transplantation, and brentuximab vedotin exposure varied. Some clones are missing from TCRdb's copy, which holds only in-frame ones; the method was immunoSEQ multiplex PCR. Of about 61,000 clones listed, 75% to 90% are singletons. The sequenced sample was peripheral blood mononuclear cells (PBMCs), obtained at baseline. These receptors originate from a human donor with classical Hodgkin lymphoma.

This clone was counted once. This rearrangement joins TRBV5-1 to TRBJ2-7, with D tentatively TRBD1 or TRBD2 (6 bases each). With 2 bases removed from V and 6 bases from J, the gap between germline ends came to 12 bases. Germline CDR1 is SGHRS and CDR2 is YFSETQ. This CDR3 region has 13 residues. The CDR3 region has the DNA TGCGCCAGCAGCTTCGGGGGCCCCGCCGAGCAGTACTTC. It encodes CASSFGGPAEQYF.

This clone was recorded only once. J is TRBJ2-3 and V is TRBV29-1, with D unresolved. The CDR3 totals 13 residues. Trimming removed 5 bases from V and 2 bases from J, with 11 bases in between. Germline V gene lookup returns CDR1 SQVTM and CDR2 ANQGSEA. CDR3: CSVTGSNTDTQYF. The CDR3 DNA follows: TGCAGCGTTACGGGCTCCAACACAGATACGCAGTATTTT.

The chain links TRBV7-8 to TRBJ2-3; 16 bases map to TRBD2. Looked up from germline, CDR1 is SGHVS and CDR2 is FQNEAQ. V trimming: 5 bases; J trimming: 6 bases; junction bases outside the gene matches: 11. The CDR3 runs 18 residues. CDR3 nucleotide sequence: TGTGCCAGCAGCCGAACCCCGGGACTAGCGGGGGGGCTGGATACGCAGTATTTT. Translated: CASSRTPGLAGGLDTQYF. Drawing the rest from reference TRBV7-8 and TRBJ2-3, the complete variable domain is GAGVSQSPRYKVAKRGQDVALRCDPISGHVSLFWYQQALGQGPEFLTYFQNEAQLDKSGLPSDRFFAERPEGSVSTLKIQRTQQEDSAVYLCASSRTPGLAGGLDTQYFGPGTRLTVL.

V usage is TRBV4-1 and J usage is TRBJ1-5, with no clear D. Deletions cut 5 bases from V and 9 bases from J, with 20 bases between. There are 15 residues in the CDR3. Germline values: CDR1 MGHRA, CDR2 YSYEKL. The CDR3 bases are TGCGCCAGCAGCAATCAAGCTGACACCCTTTGGCCCCAGCATTTT. This encodes CASSNQADTLWPQHF.

The chain has TRBV7-6 and TRBJ1-1; 7 bases are shared with TRBD1. Losses at the gene ends were 5 bases for V and 9 bases for J; bases not matched to a gene: 9. CDR3 length: 13 residues. Germline V gives CDR1 SGHVS, CDR2 FNYEAQ. DNA for the CDR3: TGTGCCAGCAGCCCAACGACAGGGCGGAAAGCTTTCTTT. Residues: CASSPTTGRKAFF.

The chain links TRBV2 to TRBJ1-5, with 7 nucleotides matching TRBD1. With V trimmed by 6 bases and J by 0 bases, 5 bases remained unmatched. From germline, CDR1 is SNHLY and CDR2 FYNNEI. This CDR3 is built from 15 residues. Written as DNA, the CDR3 is TGTGCCAGCAGCGCATACAGGGGTAGCAATCAGCCCCAGCATTTT. Amino acids: CASSAYRGSNQPQHF. The full variable domain, completed using reference TRBV2 and TRBJ1-5, is EPEVTQTPSHQVTQMGQEVILRCVPISNHLYFYWYRQILGQKVEFLVSFYNNEISEKSEIFDDQFSVERPDGSNFTLKIRSTKLEDSAMYFCASSAYRGSNQPQHFGDGTRLSIL.

The chain combines TRBV13 with TRBJ2-1, with 13 bases lining up with TRBD2. From germline, CDR1 is PRHDT and CDR2 FYEKMQ (reference sequence). CDR3 length: 15 amino acids. Trimming at V came to 6 bases and at J to 7 bases, leaving 6 bases not matched to a gene. DNA of the CDR3: TGTGCCAGCAGTTTCCAGACTAGCGGGGGGAATGAGCAGTTCTTC. Translation: CASSFQTSGGNEQFF.

This chain links TRBV6-5 with TRBJ1-1; D unclear. Germline lookup yields CDR1 MNHEY and CDR2 SVGAGI. Trimming removed 0 bases from V and 1 base from J, with 6 bases in between. There are 14 residues in the CDR3. The DNA of the CDR3 is TGTGCCAGCAGTTACTCCTCACGGAACACTGAAGCTTTCTTT. Protein: CASSYSSRNTEAFF.

This chain joins TRBV19 and TRBJ1-1; D is undetermined. The CDR3 totals 11 residues. Trimming removed 8 bases at V and 1 base at J, with 5 bases between. The germline V gene encodes CDR1 LNHDA and CDR2 SQIVND (reference sequence). In nucleotides, the CDR3 is TGTGCCAGTGTGACGAACACTGAAGCTTTCTTT. Encoded protein: CASVTNTEAFF.

The chain couples TRBV10-2 to TRBJ1-2; possibly TRBD1 for D (5 bases). Trimming left V 2 bases short and J 7 bases short, with 20 bases between. The CDR3 extends over 16 amino acids. In germline, CDR1 is WSHSY, CDR2 SAAADI. The CDR3 DNA reads as TGCGCCAGCAGTGAGAGGGGCATAGGCAGAGTGTTTGGCTACACCTTC. Translation: CASSERGIGRVFGYTF.

This chain connects TRBV6-1 to TRBJ2-3, with D unclear. CDR1 is MNHNS and CDR2 is SASEGT in the germline V gene. The V and J ends lost 6 bases and 2 bases respectively, with 6 bases between them. The CDR3 is 12 amino acids. The CDR3 region is CASRLFTDTQYF. The CDR3 coding sequence is TGTGCCAGCAGACTGTTCACAGATACGCAGTATTTT.

V and J are TRBV5-5 and TRBJ2-5; D not resolved. V was shortened by 1 base and J by 0 bases, with 13 bases between the two germline ends. CDR1 is SGHKS, CDR2 YYEKEE, per germline (reference sequence). The CDR3 runs 16 residues. The CDR3 bases are TGTGCCAGCAGCTTGTTCGGCATACACTACCAAGAGACCCAGTACTTC. Its protein is CASSLFGIHYQETQYF.

This clone was seen a handful of times. This rearrangement joins TRBV27 to TRBJ1-1; D gene uncertain. V lost 3 bases to trimming and J lost 4 bases, with 3 bases between them. The CDR3 sequence is 11 residues long. Germline CDR1 is MNHEY and CDR2 is SMNVEV (reference sequence). CDR3 bases: TGTGCCAGCAGTTTGGGCACTGAAGCTTTCTTT. It specifies CASSLGTEAFF.

This chain joins TRBV7-3 and TRBJ2-2; D assignment may be TRBD1 or TRBD2 (5 bases each). CDR1 and CDR2 (germline): SGHTA, FQGTGA. Trimming took off 4 bases at V and 0 bases at J, with 9 bases between the two ends. This CDR3 is 15 amino acids long. The DNA of the CDR3 is TGTGCCAGCAGCTCACGGGGCGCGAACACCGGGGAGCTGTTTTTT. Amino acids: CASSSRGANTGELFF.

This rearrangement joins TRBV14 to TRBJ2-3, with 8 bases lining up with TRBD1. V shed 6 bases and J 3 bases; nucleotides not matched to a gene: 5. The CDR3 covers 14 residues. CDR1 is SGHDN, CDR2 FVKESK, per germline. The chain's CDR3 is CASSDRGSTDTQYF. CDR3 sequence (DNA): TGTGCCAGCAGTGACAGGGGAAGTACAGATACGCAGTATTTT.

The V gene is TRBV4-2, the J gene TRBJ2-1; D is perhaps TRBD2 (7 bases). The CDR3 runs 15 residues. CDR1 is LGHNA, CDR2 YNFKEQ, per germline. Trimming removed 1 base from V and 4 bases from J, with 11 bases in between. CDR3 DNA sequence: TGTGCCAGCAGCCAAGGGGAGGGGGATTACAATGAGCAGTTCTTC. This encodes CASSQGEGDYNEQFF.

J is TRBJ1-1 and V is TRBV18, with D possibly TRBD1 on 5 matching bases. CDR1 and CDR2 from the germline V gene are KGHSH and LQKENI. V gave up 3 bases and J gave up 4 bases, with 15 bases separating them. This CDR3 comprises 15 residues. The CDR3 nucleotides read TGTGCCAGCTCACCGGTCGGGGGGTGGGGCACTGAAGCTTTCTTT. Translating it yields CASSPVGGWGTEAFF.